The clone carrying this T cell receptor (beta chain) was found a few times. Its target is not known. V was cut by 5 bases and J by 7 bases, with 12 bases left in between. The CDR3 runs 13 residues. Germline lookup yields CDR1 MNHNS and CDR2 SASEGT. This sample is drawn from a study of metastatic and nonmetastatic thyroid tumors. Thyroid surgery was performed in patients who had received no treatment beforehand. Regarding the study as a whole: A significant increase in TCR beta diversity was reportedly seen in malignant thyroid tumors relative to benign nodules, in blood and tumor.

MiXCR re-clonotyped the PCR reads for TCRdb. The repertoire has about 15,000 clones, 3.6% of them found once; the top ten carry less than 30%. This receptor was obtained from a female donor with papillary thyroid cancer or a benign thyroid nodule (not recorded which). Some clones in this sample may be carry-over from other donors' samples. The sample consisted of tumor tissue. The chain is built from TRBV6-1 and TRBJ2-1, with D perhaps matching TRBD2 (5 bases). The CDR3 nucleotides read TGTGCCAGCAGTAAAGGCGGGTGGAATGAGCAGTTCTTC. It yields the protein CASSKGGWNEQFF.